This record concerns one T cell receptor beta chain sequence. Its antigen is currently not known. Base-call qualities are not available, and no considerably larger clone is one nucleotide away. V is cut back by 6 bases and J by 3 bases, with 4 bases in the junction unmatched. The germline V gene provides CDR1 MDHEN and CDR2 SYDVKM. CDR3 length: 14 amino acids, cysteine to phenylalanine. Kept here is only the CDR3 DNA, which spans 42 bases and is read in frame from base 1. This specimen comes from a study of T cell responses to AZD1222 COVID-19 vaccine (dated by TCRdb to the early 2020s). Notes on the research overall: A total of under 250 trial participants underwent TCR sequencing, of whom 200 to 220 had received two doses of AZD1222 and around 26 had received two doses of the MenACWY control vaccine. Trial participants were enrolled by age into 18-55, 56-69 and 70-plus year subgroups, with roughly 150, 30 and 60 TCR-sequenced participants respectively.

The CDR3 regions of human TCRbeta chains were analyzed by immunosequencing. From the authors' description of their analysis: Repertoire TCRs were matched against a reference library of SARS-CoV-2-specific TCRs generated with the MIRA antigen-specificity platform. Breadth was defined as the fraction of unique TCRs that were SARS-CoV-2-associated, and depth was defined as the fraction of total T cells that were SARS-CoV-2-associated. Using the MIRA data, each spike-specific TCR was assigned both to the spike region to which the TCR was reactive and to a CD4 or CD8 class. Log10-transformed breadth and depth values were compared by one-way ANOVA with Sidak's multiple comparisons tests. TCRdb mirrors the immuneACCESS table, restricted to in-frame sequences. Some clones are absent from its copies; in checked studies, under half trace to an unresolved V gene, and the reason for the others is unknown. The V and J calls and the clone size are those of that table, but D and trimming were determined from the DNA. The sample data list 75,000 to 95,000 clones, and 80% to 95% of these were observed just once. The ten largest clonotypes hold around 28% of the sample.

Overall study results and their limits: Reportedly, almost half of the unique spike-specific TCRs recognized epitopes lying outside the regions that are mutated in the B.1.351 and B.1.1.7 variants. Because no day 14 peak-response samples were available, the repertoires could be characterized only after the peak T cell response. The vaccine-associated CD4 TCRs covered the entire spike protein, and the dominant responses fell in regions 160-218 and 743-854. Participants were mostly white British and included more females than males, and it was suggested by the authors that clonal diversity may have been underestimated. The 56-69-year group was small, and its depth increase did not reach significance, likely because of low power. Spike-specific TCR breadth and depth rose significantly after two AZD1222 doses compared with day 0 and with MenACWY recipients. Conclusions about previously exposed vaccinees are limited, since just 6 or 7 AZD1222 recipients were seropositive for SARS-CoV-2 at baseline.

In light of the paper, this sample's time point label describes: about 28 days (+/-7) after the second vaccine dose. Because spike-specific TCR depth and breadth did not differ between the two schedules, AZD1222 recipients who got a second dose at roughly 4 weeks were pooled with those who got a second dose at roughly 12 weeks. Samples from vaccinated people were obtained from the UK trials COV001 and COV002, which included a single-blind randomized controlled phase 2/3 trial of AZD1222 (ChAdOx1 nCoV-19) in healthy adults. Trial participant PBMC samples were collected at day 0 and day 28 after the second dose for TCRbeta chain sequencing.

The receptor was derived from an adult who received the AZD1222 COVID-19 vaccine. The sequence links TRBV28 to TRBJ2-1, and 8 junctional nucleotides match TRBD2. This specimen consisted of peripheral blood, obtained 28 days after the second AZD1222 dose. This receptor carries the CDR3 CASSLAGFYNEQFF. The base sequence is TGTGCCAGCAGCCTAGCGGGTTTCTACAATGAGCAGTTCTTC. Here the CDR3 is joined to the reference TRBV28 and TRBJ2-1 genes, and the full variable domain is: DVKVTQSSRYLVKRTGEKVFLECVQDMDHENMFWYRQDPGLGLRLIYFSYDVKMKEKGDIPEGYSVSREKKERFSLILESASTNQTSMYLCASSLAGFYNEQFFGPGTRLTVL.